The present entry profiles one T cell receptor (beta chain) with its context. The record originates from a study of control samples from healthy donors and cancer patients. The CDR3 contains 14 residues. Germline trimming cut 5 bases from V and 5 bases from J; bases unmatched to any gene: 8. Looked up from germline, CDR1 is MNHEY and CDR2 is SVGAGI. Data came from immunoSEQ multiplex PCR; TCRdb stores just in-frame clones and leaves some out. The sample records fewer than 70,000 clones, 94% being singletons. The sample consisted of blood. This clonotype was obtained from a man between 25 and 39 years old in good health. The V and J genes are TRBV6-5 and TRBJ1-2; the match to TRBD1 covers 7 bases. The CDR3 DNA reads TGTGCCAGCAGTCCCCAGGGGGGCCGGTATGGCTACACCTTC. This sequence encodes CASSPQGGRYGYTF.